A single sample gave rise to the 21 T cell receptor beta chains below, sequenced in a study of OX40 agonist ivuxolimab in advanced cancers. Assay used: immunoSEQ multiplex PCR; TCRdb lists only in-frame clones, some missing. The repertoire holds 95,000 to 100,000 clones, about 90% seen once, with 1.5% to 2% in the top ten. Sequencing used CD4+ or CD8+ T cells sorted from blood, obtained in a trial of the OX40 agonist ivuxolimab. Every receptor here comes from an adult with an advanced solid tumor such as melanoma, head and neck, liver or kidney cancer.

This clone was seen a handful of times. CDR3 DNA: TGTGCCAGCAGTGAGAGGAGGGTCACTGAAGCTTTCTTT. Protein: CASSERRVTEAFF. This chain uses TRBV11-1 with TRBJ1-1; D uncertain. This CDR3 is 13 amino acids long. Per germline, CDR1 SGHAT and CDR2 FQDESV (reference sequence). Trimming cost V 6 bases and J 4 bases, with 12 bases left between them.

The chain has TRBV4-1 and TRBJ2-3; 13 bases agree with TRBD2. Germline V gene data show CDR1 as MGHRA and CDR2 as YSYEKL. With 1 base clipped from V and 3 bases from J, the junction kept 7 bases outside the gene matches. The CDR3 extends over 18 amino acids. The CDR3 DNA is TGCGCCAGCAGCCAAGCTCGGACTAGCGGGAGTGTAACAGATACGCAGTATTTT. It translates to CASSQARTSGSVTDTQYF.

The chain couples TRBV11-3 to TRBJ2-3; D is possibly TRBD2 (5 bases). Per germline, CDR1 SGHNT and CDR2 YENEEA. The CDR3 has 13 amino acids. Trimming took 1 base from V and 7 from J, leaving 9 bases between them. CDR3 DNA sequence: TGTGCCAGCAGCTTAGTCCCCGGGAATACGCAGTATTTT. Translating gives CASSLVPGNTQYF.

V gene TRBV6-1 combines with J gene TRBJ2-7; D is unclear. CDR3 length: 11 amino acids. Germline CDR1 reads MNHNS; CDR2 reads SASEGT. V lost 7 bases and J 6 bases, leaving 10 bases between the germline ends. The CDR3 loop reads CASTLVAEQYF. CDR3 nucleotide sequence: TGTGCCAGCACCCTTGTGGCCGAGCAGTACTTC.

The chain links TRBV7-3 to TRBJ2-2, with a possible D match to TRBD2 (5 bases). Germline loops: CDR1 SGHTA, CDR2 FQGTGA. The CDR3 totals 16 residues. V lost 5 bases and J lost 3, with 16 bases in between. CDR3 coding DNA: TGTGCCAGCAGCCGGGTGGGCGGAGCGGACACCGGGGAGCTGTTTTTT. It encodes CASSRVGGADTGELFF.

The chain uses TRBV7-6 and TRBJ2-1; D call uncertain. Trimming pared 0 bases from V and 8 bases from J, leaving 11 bases between. CDR3 length: 14 residues. CDR1 and CDR2 from the germline V gene are SGHVS and FNYEAQ. CDR3 amino acids: CASSLADQAYEQFF. CDR3 sequence (DNA): TGTGCCAGCAGCTTAGCGGACCAGGCCTATGAGCAGTTCTTC.

This chain links TRBV6-5 with TRBJ2-7; possible D gene TRBD1, 6 bases. V lost 6 bases to trimming and J lost 0 bases, with 15 bases between them. Germline-derived CDR1 and CDR2 are MNHEY and SVGAGI. This CDR3 contains 15 residues. The CDR3 sequence: CASSRDRQSSYEQYF. The CDR3 coding sequence is TGTGCCAGCAGCCGCGACAGGCAAAGCTCCTACGAGCAGTACTTC.

This clone has only one observation. The V call is TRBV30, the J call TRBJ2-2; D is unclear. The CDR3 runs 15 residues. V lost 1 base to trimming and J lost 3 bases, with 12 bases between them. Per the germline V gene, CDR1 is GTSNPN and CDR2 is SVGIG (reference sequence). Written as DNA, the CDR3 is TGTGCCTGGAGTGAGTGGCGGAGATACACCGGGGAGCTGTTTTTT. This sequence encodes CAWSEWRRYTGELFF. Filled out from reference TRBV30 and TRBJ2-2, the complete variable domain reads SQTIHQWPATLVQPVGSPLSLECTVEGTSNPNLYWYRQAAGRGLQLLFYSVGIGQISSEVPQNLSASRPQDRQFILSSKKLLLSDSGFYLCAWSEWRRYTGELFFGEGSRLTVL.

V gene TRBV30 combines with J gene TRBJ1-5; D is undetermined. Trimming removed 1 base at V and 7 bases at J, with 8 bases between. CDR3 length equals 12 residues. Germline loops: CDR1 GTSNPN, CDR2 SVGIG (reference sequence). The CDR3 bases are TGTGCCTGGAGTGAGTCGGACCAGCCCCAGCATTTT. The encoded protein is CAWSESDQPQHF.

The gene calls are TRBV5-1 and TRBJ2-3; D possibly corresponds to TRBD1 (6 bases). This CDR3 is 12 amino acids long. With 4 bases removed from V and 9 bases from J, the gap between germline ends came to 12 bases. The germline gives CDR1 SGHRS, CDR2 YFSETQ. This CDR3 is CASSPGVDTQYF. CDR3 nucleotide sequence: TGCGCCAGCAGCCCAGGGGTGGACACGCAGTATTTT.

This clone was seen just once. The rearrangement joins TRBV6-5 to TRBJ2-5; 12 nucleotides agree with TRBD2. The CDR3 loop spans 14 amino acids. Germline CDR1 reads MNHEY; CDR2 reads SVGAGI. The junction had 2 bases not matched to a gene; V was cut back by 5 bases and J by 4 bases. CDR3 residues: CASSATSGRETQYF. Here the CDR3 DNA reads TGTGCCAGCAGTGCGACTAGCGGGAGAGAGACCCAGTACTTC.

The V and J genes are TRBV28 and TRBJ2-2; D remains unclear. CDR3 length: 13 residues. The germline gives CDR1 MDHEN, CDR2 SYDVKM. The V end lost 5 bases, the J end lost 8 bases, and 12 bases lay between the germline ends. CDR3 loop: CASSVLNRGELFF. The CDR3 DNA reads TGTGCCAGCAGTGTACTGAATCGAGGGGAGCTGTTTTTT.

The V call is TRBV18, the J call TRBJ2-5; D is ambiguous. CDR3 length: 13 amino acids. Trimming pared 4 bases from V and 1 base from J, leaving 7 bases between. The V gene's germline CDR1 is KGHSH and CDR2 LQKENI. CDR3: CASSLDGQETQYF. The CDR3 bases are TGTGCCAGCTCACTAGACGGCCAAGAGACCCAGTACTTC.

The sample holds one count of this clone. J is TRBJ1-2 and V is TRBV27; D possibly corresponds to TRBD1 (5 bases). Germline V CDR1 and CDR2: MNHEY, SMNVEV (reference sequence). The length of the CDR3 is 14 residues. V was cut by 5 bases and J by 4 bases, with 14 bases left in between. The CDR3 bases are TGTGCCAGCAGTCCCTCCGGCGGGGGCTATGGCTACACCTTC. It is translated as CASSPSGGGYGYTF.

This chain links TRBV18 with TRBJ2-1; 9 bases match TRBD2. CDR3 length: 15 residues. The junction had 5 bases not matched to a gene; V was cut back by 4 bases and J by 4 bases. From germline, CDR1 is KGHSH and CDR2 LQKENI. CDR3 sequence reads: CASSRTSGPYNEQFF. The DNA for the CDR3 is TGTGCCAGCTCACGAACTAGCGGGCCGTACAATGAGCAGTTCTTC.

The chain employs TRBV10-3 and TRBJ1-5; D unclear. Trimming stripped 3 bases from V and 1 base from J, with 10 bases between. The CDR3 sequence is 15 residues long. CDR1 and CDR2 from the germline V gene are ENHRY and SYGVKD. The CDR3 DNA follows: TGTGCCATCAGTGATGTGGTTACGAGCAATCAGCCCCAGCATTTT. The encoded protein is CAISDVVTSNQPQHF.

The chain combines TRBV9 with TRBJ2-7; D is ambiguous. Trimming stripped 7 bases from V and 7 bases from J, with 18 bases between. Germline-derived CDR1 and CDR2 are SGDLS and YYNGEE. This CDR3 is 13 amino acids long. The CDR3 nucleotides read TGTGCCAGCGCCTCTGGGCCTCAGAGGGAGCAGTACTTC. Its protein is CASASGPQREQYF.

The gene calls are TRBV5-4 and TRBJ2-3; the match to TRBD1 covers 9 bases. J lost 4 bases, V lost 0 bases, and 3 bases had no gene match. The length of the CDR3 is 15 residues. Germline V gene sequence: CDR1 SGHNT, CDR2 YYREEE (reference sequence). The CDR3 is CASSLGGTGPDTQYF. CDR3 nucleotide sequence: TGTGCCAGCAGCTTGGGTGGGACAGGGCCAGATACGCAGTATTTT.

This clone showed up just once. J is TRBJ2-1 and V is TRBV5-1; D could derive from TRBD1 or TRBD2 (6 bases each). There are 15 residues in the CDR3. Germline lookup yields CDR1 SGHRS and CDR2 YFSETQ. With 4 bases removed from V and 2 bases from J, the gap between germline ends came to 13 bases. Written as DNA, the CDR3 is TGCGCCAGCAGCACCGGAGGGGGTACCTACAATGAGCAGTTCTTC. Amino acid sequence: CASSTGGGTYNEQFF.

This chain connects TRBV6-6 to TRBJ2-3, with D unclear. Per the germline V gene, CDR1 is MNHNY and CDR2 is SVGAGI (reference sequence). Trimming cost V 2 bases and J 3 bases, with 3 bases left between them. This CDR3 has 12 residues. The CDR3 region is CASSYDTDTQYF. Written as DNA, the CDR3 is TGTGCCAGCAGTTACGATACAGATACGCAGTATTTT.

V usage is TRBV11-3 and J usage is TRBJ1-3; D gene unclear. From germline, CDR1 is SGHNT and CDR2 YENEEA. The CDR3 has 11 residues. V was trimmed by 3 bases and J by 9 bases, leaving 6 bases between them. The CDR3 region is CASSFSGTIYF. CDR3 coding DNA: TGTGCCAGCAGCTTCTCGGGCACCATATATTTT.